Each of the 3 T cell receptor beta chains below was sequenced from the same sample in a study of tumor and adjacent non-tumor tissue in lung cancer. The library came from three nested PCR rounds adapted from ARM-PCR protocols. One entry per CDR3 protein, called by TCRdb with MiXCR from the multiplex PCR reads. There are 90,000 to 110,000 distinct CDR3 sequences in the sample; around 57% occur only once, and 19% lies in the top ten. The template was RNA from unsorted bulk tissue. Distant lung tissue was collected more than 3 cm away from the tumor edge. The material sequenced was distant non-tumor lung tissue. These receptors were collected from a man in his 60s with non-small cell lung cancer.

The chain uses TRBV6-5 and TRBJ1-4; 9 bases map to TRBD1. Per germline, CDR1 MNHEY and CDR2 SVGAGI. J gave up 15 bases and V 9 bases, and 11 bases lay outside the gene matches. The CDR3 runs to 12 residues. CDR3 coding DNA: TGTGCCAGTAGACAAAGGACAGGGGAATTGTTTTTT. Amino acid sequence: CASRQRTGELFF.

Regarding this clonotype: A read error may account for a junction end that differs from germline. The chain has TRBV10-3 and TRBJ2-5, with unresolved D. This CDR3 has 12 amino acids. Germline-derived CDR1 and CDR2 are ENHRY and SYGVKD. The CDR3 spells CAINTSFGTQYF. In DNA form, the CDR3 reads TGTGCCATCAACACAAGCTTTGGAACCCAATACTTC.

A remark on this clonotype: An end of the junction does not agree with germline; a read error may underlie this. The rearrangement links TRBV4-3 to TRBJ2-4, with a possible D match to TRBD2 (6 bases). Germline values: CDR1 LGHNA, CDR2 YSLEER. The CDR3 runs 15 residues. CDR3 DNA: TGTGCCAGCAGCCAAGGGTCTAGCGTCCATAACATTCAGTACTTC. Translating it yields CASSQGSSVHNIQYF.